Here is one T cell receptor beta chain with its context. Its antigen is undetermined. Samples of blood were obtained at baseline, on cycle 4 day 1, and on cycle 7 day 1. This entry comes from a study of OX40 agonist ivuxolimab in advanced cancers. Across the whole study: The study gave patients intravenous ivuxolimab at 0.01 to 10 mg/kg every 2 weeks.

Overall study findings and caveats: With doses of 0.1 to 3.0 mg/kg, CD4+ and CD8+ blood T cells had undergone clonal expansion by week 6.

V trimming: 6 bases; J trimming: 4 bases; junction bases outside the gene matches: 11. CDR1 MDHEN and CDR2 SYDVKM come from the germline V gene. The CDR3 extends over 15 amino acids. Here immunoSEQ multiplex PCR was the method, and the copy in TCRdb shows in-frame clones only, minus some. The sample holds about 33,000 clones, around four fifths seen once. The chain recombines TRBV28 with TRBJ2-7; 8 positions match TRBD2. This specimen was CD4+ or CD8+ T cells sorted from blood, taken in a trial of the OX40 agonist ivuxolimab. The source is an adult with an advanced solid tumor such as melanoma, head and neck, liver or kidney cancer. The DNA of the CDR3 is TGTGCCAGCAGCAGAGGACTAGCTGATATTTACGAGCAGTACTTC. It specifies CASSRGLADIYEQYF.